Listed below are T cell receptor beta chains from one sample, sequenced in a study of cytotoxic CD8 clonotypes in ibrutinib-treated CLL. Profiling relied on immunoSEQ multiplex PCR, and the TCRdb table lists in-frame clones only, not all of them. This table holds fewer than 100,000 clones, 86% found once. Material: PBMCs, obtained before ibrutinib treatment. Source of these receptors: a human donor with chronic lymphocytic leukemia. The CDR3 runs from the conserved cysteine through the conserved F or W. A D gene is named only where the DNA matches it firmly. Clone sizes are given selectively: once, few, many, or a class where the clone is expanded.

TRBJ2-7 | - | TRBV4-2 | TRBD2 | TGTGCCAGCAGCCTAACCGGAAGCAAAGGGTCCCGGCGGGAGGGGTCCTACGAGCAGTACTTC | CASSLTGSKGSRREGSYEQYF
TRBJ2-5 | - | TRBV7-2 | - | TGTGCCAGCAGCTTTTCGGGCGGGCCCCAAGAGACCCAGTACTTC | CASSFSGGPQETQYF
TRBJ1-1 | - | TRBV18 | - | TGTGCCAGCTCACTGACGGACAGCAGCCTGAACACTGAAGCTTTCTTT | CASSLTDSSLNTEAFF
TRBJ1-2 | - | TRBV6-1 | - | TGTGCCAGCAGTGAGCGCAGGGACGGCTACACCTTC | CASSERRDGYTF
TRBJ2-7 | - | TRBV12-1 | - | TGTGCCAGAAAGCGGCACTGTGGGCAGTACTTC | CARKRHCGQYF
TRBJ2-5 | - | TRBV4-1 | TRBD1 | TGCGCCAGCAGCCAAGGAATCAGGAGGACAGGCCCTGGGGAGACCCAGTACTTC | CASSQGIRRTGPGETQYF
TRBJ2-7 | - | TRBV7-2 | - | TGTGCCAGCAGCTTATCGGGCTACGAGCAGTACTTC | CASSLSGYEQYF
TRBJ2-5 | - | TRBV15 | TRBD1 | TGTGCCACCAGCAGAGTGAGGGGGCAGGGAGAGACCCAGTACTTC | CATSRVRGQGETQYF
TRBJ1-5 | - | TRBV7-6 | - | TGTGCCAGCAGCTTAGAGGGGGGCTCCAATCAGCCCCAGCATTTT | CASSLEGGSNQPQHF
TRBJ2-1 | - | TRBV7-6 | TRBD1 | TGTGCCAGCAGCCGACAGGGTCCTCTCTCCTACAATGAGCAGTTCTTC | CASSRQGPLSYNEQFF
TRBJ2-2 | - | TRBV7-6 | - | TGTGCCAGCAGCTTAGAGGGCTCATGGATAGTCGGGGAGCTGTTTTTT | CASSLEGSWIVGELFF
TRBJ1-5 | - | TRBV27 | - | TGTGCCAGCAGTTTAAGTAGTGGGGGGCATCAGCCCCAGCATTTT | CASSLSSGGHQPQHF
TRBJ2-5 | once | TRBV19 | - | TGTGCCAGTAGTAGGCTAGCGCCTCAAGAGACCCAGTACTTC | CASSRLAPQETQYF
TRBJ2-7 | - | TRBV6-1 | TRBD1 | TGTGCCAGCAGTGAAGATTACAGGGGACGAGAGCAGTACTTC | CASSEDYRGREQYF
TRBJ1-4 | - | TRBV5-4 | - | TGTGCCAGCAGCGCGGACGGTGAAAAACTGTTTTTT | CASSADGEKLFF
TRBJ1-3 | - | TRBV6-5 | - | TGTGCCAGCAGTTACTCGTCGCAGGGAAACACCATATATTTT | CASSYSSQGNTIYF
TRBJ2-5 | once | TRBV7-3 | TRBD2 | TGTGCCAGCAGCTTAAAATGGCGGGAGACACAAGAGACCCAGTACTTC | CASSLKWRETQETQYF
TRBJ1-2 | - | TRBV11-3 | - | TGTGCCAGCAGCTCCGTGACAGTGACCTATGGCTACACCTTC | CASSSVTVTYGYTF
TRBJ2-7 | - | TRBV13 | - | TGTGCCACCAGGAGGGGACAGTCCTACGAGCAGTACTTC | CATRRGQSYEQYF
TRBJ1-1 | - | TRBV11-3 | - | TGTGCCAGCAGCTTAGGCAGCAACACTGAAGCTTTCTTT | CASSLGSNTEAFF
TRBJ2-2 | - | TRBV19 | - | TGTGCCAGTAGTATAGTTCGGGCTGGTCGGGGGGAGCTGTTTTTT | CASSIVRAGRGELFF
TRBJ2-3 | - | TRBV11-3 | TRBD2 | TGTGCCAGCAGCGTGGTCAGGGGACTAGCGGGAGGTTTAGCAGATACGCAGTATTTT | CASSVVRGLAGGLADTQYF
TRBJ2-7 | - | TRBV9 | TRBD2 | TGTGCCAGCAGCGTAGACCCAGGGGGACTAGCGGGCCCCTCCTACGAGCAGTACTTC | CASSVDPGGLAGPSYEQYF
TRBJ1-2 | once | TRBV6-1 | - | TGTGCCAGCTCAAGGCCGACAGTGGATGGCTACACCTTC | CASSRPTVDGYTF
TRBJ2-7 | - | TRBV7-9 | - | TGTGCCAGCAGCTTAGGGCACCGCTACGAGCAGTACTTC | CASSLGHRYEQYF
TRBJ1-1 | - | TRBV29-1 | - | TGCAGCGTTGAAGAAAAACGTGAAGCTTTCTTT | CSVEEKREAFF
TRBJ2-5 | - | TRBV28 | - | TGTGCCAGCCACACCTTATCCAAGGTAAGACGTCGGACCCAGTACTTC | CASHTLSKVRRRTQYF
TRBJ2-5 | - | TRBV7-9 | TRBD2 | TGTGCCAGCAGCCTCGTTGCGGGAGCTGGTGAGACCCAGTACTTC | CASSLVAGAGETQYF
TRBJ2-7 | - | TRBV7-9 | - | TGTGCCAGCAGCTTGCTCCAGGGACCCTACGAGCAGTACTTC | CASSLLQGPYEQYF
TRBJ1-1 | few | TRBV7-2 | - | TGTGCCAGCAGCATTAGACTTGGCACTGAAGCTTTCTTT | CASSIRLGTEAFF
TRBJ2-5 | few | TRBV2 | - | TGTGCCAGCAGTTTAGCGGTTCAAGAGACCCAGTACTTC | CASSLAVQETQYF
TRBJ2-5 | - | TRBV6-6 | - | TGTGCCAGCAGAAGGGGGCAAGAGACCCAGTACTTC | CASRRGQETQYF
TRBJ2-7 | - | TRBV6-6 | - | TGTGCCAGCAGTTACCCCGAAGCGGAACCCTACGAGCAGTACTTC | CASSYPEAEPYEQYF
TRBJ2-7 | - | TRBV5-5 | - | TGTGCCAGCAGCCCCTGGTCGGCGGGAGAGCAGTACTTC | CASSPWSAGEQYF
TRBJ1-1 | - | TRBV19 | - | TGTGCCAGTAGTATATCTTCACAGAACACTGAAGCTTTCTTT | CASSISSQNTEAFF
TRBJ2-2 | - | TRBV5-6 | - | TGTGCCAGCAGCTTGGCCTTCGCGGGTTCGAACACCGGGGAGCTGTTTTTT | CASSLAFAGSNTGELFF
TRBJ2-7 | - | TRBV7-2 | - | TGTGCCAGCACCTTAGCGGGACAGGCCTACGAGCAGTACTTC | CASTLAGQAYEQYF
TRBJ2-5 | - | TRBV5-1 | TRBD1 | TGCGCCAGCAGCTTGGGTTCGGGACAGGGGTCGTGGGCCCAGTACTTC | CASSLGSGQGSWAQYF